This TCR beta chain derives from a study of blood T cells in healthy people across ages. Germline V gene lookup returns CDR1 SGHTA and CDR2 FQGTGA. There are 15 residues in the CDR3. Alongside a J-beta primer mix, a sample-barcoded 5' primer served in a second PCR lasting about 7 to 11 cycles. With 12 random nucleotides, a template-switch adaptor tagged each individual cDNA molecule. MiXCR was run by TCRdb on the 5' RACE reads, yielding one entry per CDR3 protein. In the table there are about 780,000 distinct CDR3 sequences, around a quarter of which are singletons. The same data also went into a second study, on T cells of mothers and their children.

This sequence was found in a boy aged 10-17 years in good health. The chain is built from TRBV7-3 and TRBJ2-5, with 12 bases identical to TRBD2. The J call may be incorrect, as the DNA end agrees better with TRBJ2-1. Input material: blood. CDR3 coding DNA: TGTGCCAGCAGCACACTAGCGGGGGGTACGAATGAGCAGTTCTTC. It specifies CASSTLAGGTNEQFF.